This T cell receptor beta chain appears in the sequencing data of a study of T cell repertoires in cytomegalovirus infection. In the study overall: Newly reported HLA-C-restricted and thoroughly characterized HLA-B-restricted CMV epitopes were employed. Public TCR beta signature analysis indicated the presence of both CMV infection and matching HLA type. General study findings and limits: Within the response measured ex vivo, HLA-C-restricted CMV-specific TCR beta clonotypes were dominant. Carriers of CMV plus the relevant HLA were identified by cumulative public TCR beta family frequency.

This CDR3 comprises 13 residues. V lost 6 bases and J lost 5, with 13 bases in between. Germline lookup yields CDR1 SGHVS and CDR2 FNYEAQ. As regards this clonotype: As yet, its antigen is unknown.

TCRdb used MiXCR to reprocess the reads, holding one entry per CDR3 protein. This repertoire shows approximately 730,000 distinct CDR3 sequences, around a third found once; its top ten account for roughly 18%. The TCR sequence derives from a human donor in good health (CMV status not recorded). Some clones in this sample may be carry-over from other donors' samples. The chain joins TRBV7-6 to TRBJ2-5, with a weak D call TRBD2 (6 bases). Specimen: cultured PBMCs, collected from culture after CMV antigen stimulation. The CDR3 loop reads CASSFGSGETQYF. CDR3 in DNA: TGTGCCAGCAGTTTCGGGAGCGGGGAGACCCAGTACTTC.